These 19 T cell receptor beta chains share one sample of origin, sequenced in a study of control samples from healthy donors and cancer patients. The repertoire was sequenced with immunoSEQ multiplex PCR; TCRdb's copy has only in-frame clones and lacks some. The profile shows over 100,000 clones, 80% to 95% of them singletons. Sequencing input: blood. These receptors came from a man between 40 and 49 years old in good health.

This rearrangement joins TRBV2 to TRBJ1-1; D not certain. The germline V gene has CDR1 SNHLY and CDR2 FYNNEI. V was pared by 4 bases and J by 8 bases, with 11 bases between. The CDR3 contains 12 residues. This CDR3 reads CASSGDAREAFF. The CDR3 DNA is TGTGCCAGCAGTGGGGATGCCCGAGAAGCTTTCTTT.

The rearrangement joins TRBV27 to TRBJ2-3, with D unclear. The CDR3 is made up of 16 amino acids. Trimming stripped 5 bases from V and 1 base from J, with 16 bases between. The germline CDR1 and CDR2 sequences are MNHEY and SMNVEV (reference sequence). CDR3 region: CASSPIGPSGTDTQYF. The CDR3 nucleotides read TGTGCCAGCAGTCCGATCGGACCCAGCGGCACAGATACGCAGTATTTT.

The gene calls are TRBV2 and TRBJ1-1, with 7 bases fitting TRBD1. With V trimmed by 2 bases and J by 11 bases, 14 bases remained unmatched. CDR1 is SNHLY, CDR2 FYNNEI, per germline. The CDR3 is 15 amino acids. The DNA of the CDR3 is TGTGCCAGCAGTGAACAGGGGGAGACACTAACTGGGGCTTTCTTT. Translation: CASSEQGETLTGAFF.

The rearrangement uses TRBV23-1 and TRBJ2-7, with D hard to call. TRBV23-1 is recorded as an ORF, its role being uncertain. CDR3 size: 14 residues. The V end lost 4 bases, the J end lost 1 base, and 11 bases lay between the germline ends. The CDR3 here is CASSPSGSSYEQYF. CDR3 nucleotide sequence: TGCGCCAGCAGTCCCTCGGGTAGTTCCTACGAGCAGTACTTC.

V and J are TRBV30 and TRBJ2-3, with 8 bases identical to TRBD2. There are 14 residues in the CDR3. Germline V gene sequence: CDR1 GTSNPN, CDR2 SVGIG (reference sequence). V shed 2 bases, J shed 4 bases, and the junction held 5 bases outside the gene matches. In DNA, the CDR3 is TGTGCCTGGAGTCTCGGACTAGCTGCAGATACGCAGTATTTT. Its protein is CAWSLGLAADTQYF.

The chain uses TRBV10-3 and TRBJ1-1; D remains unclear. This CDR3 has 13 amino acids. Germline CDR1 reads ENHRY; CDR2 reads SYGVKD. The V gene lost 8 bases and the J gene lost 1 base, with 11 bases spanning the gap. In nucleotides, the CDR3 is TGTGCCATCGCGTTGCAGGCGAACACTGAAGCTTTCTTT. It codes for CAIALQANTEAFF.

This clone was recorded once. V gene TRBV14 combines with J gene TRBJ2-2; D remains unclear. The CDR3 length is 14 residues. Germline assignment: CDR1 SGHDN and CDR2 FVKESK. V was pared by 4 bases and J by 5 bases, with 11 bases between. DNA of the CDR3: TGTGCCAGCAGCCGAATGACCCGGACCGGGGAGCTGTTTTTT. The encoded protein is CASSRMTRTGELFF.

The chain joins TRBV6-5 to TRBJ1-2; D gene ambiguous. V lost 7 bases to trimming and J lost 0 bases, with 12 bases between them. From germline, CDR1 is MNHEY and CDR2 SVGAGI. The CDR3 length is 14 residues. Here the CDR3 reads CASTEPSANYGYTF. The CDR3 nucleotides are TGTGCCAGCACCGAACCGTCGGCTAACTATGGCTACACCTTC.

The chain employs TRBV6-5 and TRBJ1-5, with D maybe TRBD1 (6 bases). The CDR3 consists of 15 residues. With 6 bases removed from V and 3 bases from J, the gap between germline ends came to 15 bases. Germline lookup yields CDR1 MNHEY and CDR2 SVGAGI. In DNA form, the CDR3 reads TGTGCCAGCAGCCTCGAGGGGGGACTCAATCAGCCCCAGCATTTT. Protein: CASSLEGGLNQPQHF.

The chain has TRBV5-1 and TRBJ2-5, with a possible D match to TRBD1 (6 bases). Germline V gene lookup returns CDR1 SGHRS and CDR2 YFSETQ. V dropped 0 bases and J dropped 1 base, with 10 bases sitting between them. CDR3 length: 15 residues. CDR3 sequence (DNA): TGCGCCAGCAGCTTGGGGGACACTTCCCAAGAGACCCAGTACTTC. Its translation: CASSLGDTSQETQYF. The full variable domain, rest sourced from reference TRBV5-1 and TRBJ2-5, is KAGVTQTPRYLIKTRGQQVTLSCSPISGHRSVSWYQQTPGQGLQFLFEYFSETQRNKGNFPGRFSGRQFSNSRSEMNVSTLELGDSALYLCASSLGDTSQETQYFGPGTRLLVL.

This clone has just one count. This chain links TRBV27 with TRBJ1-5; 7 bases are shared with TRBD1. The trim removed 6 bases at V and 2 bases at J, leaving 7 bases unmatched. CDR3 length equals 15 residues. Germline V gene sequence: CDR1 MNHEY, CDR2 SMNVEV (reference sequence). The CDR3 protein is CASSKPGGGNQPQHF. The DNA for the CDR3 is TGTGCCAGCAGCAAACCAGGGGGTGGCAATCAGCCCCAGCATTTT.

CDR3 sequence: CASSSTGGNQPQHF. The CDR3 coding sequence is TGTGCCAGCAGTTCGACAGGGGGCAATCAGCCCCAGCATTTT. This sequence joins TRBV6-5 and TRBJ1-5; 8 bases line up with TRBD1. The CDR3 is 14 amino acids. CDR1 and CDR2 (germline): MNHEY, SVGAGI. The J segment lost 2 bases and the V segment lost 4 bases, leaving 1 base of the junction unmatched.

The V gene is TRBV18, the J gene TRBJ2-5; 11 bases are a match to TRBD2. With 6 bases clipped from V and 2 bases from J, the junction kept 8 bases outside the gene matches. Per germline, CDR1 KGHSH and CDR2 LQKENI. The CDR3 length is 16 residues. The CDR3 sequence: CASSSLSSGGQETQYF. The CDR3 region has the DNA TGTGCCAGCTCCTCCCTCTCTAGCGGGGGGCAAGAGACCCAGTACTTC.

This chain joins TRBV18 and TRBJ2-6, with D unclear. The ends were cut back, 1 base at V and 0 bases at J, with 10 bases in the middle. The CDR3 consists of 17 residues. Germline V gene data show CDR1 as KGHSH and CDR2 as LQKENI. CDR3 region: CASSPQPPDSGANVLTF. The CDR3 DNA reads TGTGCCAGCTCACCACAGCCCCCCGACTCTGGGGCCAACGTCCTGACTTTC.

This rearrangement joins TRBV9 to TRBJ2-7; tentatively, D is TRBD2 (6 bases). V lost 3 bases to trimming and J lost 7 bases, with 8 bases between them. From germline, CDR1 is SGDLS and CDR2 YYNGEE. This CDR3 spans 11 amino acids. The CDR3 protein is CASSGGVEQYF. CDR3 nucleotides: TGTGCCAGCAGCGGGGGGGTTGAGCAGTACTTC.

This chain connects TRBV9 to TRBJ2-7; D remains unclear. CDR1 SGDLS and CDR2 YYNGEE come from the germline V gene. The CDR3 runs to 12 residues. V lost 3 bases and J 0 bases, leaving 4 bases between the germline ends. As DNA, the CDR3 is TGTGCCAGCAGCGCTTTCTCCTACGAGCAGTACTTC. This translates into CASSAFSYEQYF.

This sequence joins TRBV7-9 and TRBJ1-2, with D possibly matching TRBD1 (5 bases). The ends were cut back, 5 bases at V and 8 bases at J, with 15 bases in the middle. The CDR3 consists of 13 residues. Germline lookup yields CDR1 SEHNR and CDR2 FQNEAQ (reference sequence). The CDR3 DNA sequence: TGTGCCAGCAGCGCCACTGGGACGGGGGGCTACACCTTC. Protein product: CASSATGTGGYTF.

The rearrangement joins TRBV5-4 to TRBJ2-3; tentatively, D is TRBD1 (5 bases). The V end was cut by 4 bases, the J end by 0 bases, with 24 bases between. Germline values: CDR1 SGHNT, CDR2 YYREEE (reference sequence). The CDR3 contains 19 residues. CDR3 loop: CASSPELAGHLGSTDTQYF. The CDR3 region has the DNA TGTGCCAGCAGCCCGGAGCTGGCAGGACACCTAGGAAGCACAGATACGCAGTATTTT.

The V and J genes are TRBV19 and TRBJ1-1; the D gene is possibly TRBD1 (6 bases). Germline V gene sequence: CDR1 LNHDA, CDR2 SQIVND (reference sequence). The CDR3 spans 13 residues. Trimming took off 7 bases at V and 5 bases at J, with 14 bases between the two ends. The CDR3 bases are TGTGCCAGTAACAGGGTTAGGGGTACTGAAGCTTTCTTT. Protein sequence: CASNRVRGTEAFF.